This TCR beta chain comes out of a study of T-cell memory formation after mild COVID-19. Study as a whole: Largely, the TCR clusters proved donor specific. Study-wide results and limits: The pre-infection memory compartment contained some responding clones, suggesting cross-reactive memory joined. CD4+ contracting clones lay mainly in CM and EM, CD8+ ones in EMRA.

A word on this clonotype: What it recognizes is unknown.

Trimming removed 4 bases at V and 7 bases at J, with 9 bases between. The CDR3 contains 12 residues. cDNA libraries for TCR alpha and TCR beta, carrying sample barcodes and UMIs, came from 5'RACE with constant-segment primers. TCRdb passed the 5' RACE reads through MiXCR, listing each CDR3 protein once. The table shows approximately 300,000 distinct CDR3 sequences, with roughly 19% occurring only once. The sample taken for sequencing was PBMCs or a T cell subset sorted from them (not recorded which). The chain combines TRBV12-3 or TRBV12-4 with TRBJ2-3; D not resolved. This TCR came from a man aged 18 to 29 who had mild COVID-19 (a few samples of this study predate the infection). Cell type and time point are not known. CDR3 sequence: CASSWPGNTQYF. DNA for the CDR3: TGTGCCAGCAGTTGGCCCGGAAATACGCAGTATTTT.